These 3 T cell receptor beta chains were all obtained from the same sample, sequenced in a study of radiation and T cells in renal cell carcinoma (dated by TCRdb to 2020 to 2021). Receptors were amplified or captured by the immunoSEQ multiplex PCR assay. Not all clones reach the TCRdb copy of this immuneACCESS table, which keeps in-frame sequences only. Checked studies attribute under half of the gap to unresolved V genes and leave the rest unexplained. The sample contains roughly 130,000 clones, 75% to 85% of them found a single time. The ten largest make up less than 2.5% of the sample. The time point label, read with the paper, signifies: blood 2 weeks post-SBRT. Read against the paper, the sample's treatment or condition label means: 15 Gy SBRT to primary tumor, nephrectomy 4 weeks later. Sequenced here: blood, sampled from a patient whose treatment included radiotherapy and nephrectomy. Source of these receptors: a woman in her fifties or sixties with renal cell carcinoma.

The chain uses TRBV30 and TRBJ2-3; D not certain. This CDR3 is built from 13 residues. The V end was cut by 5 bases, the J end by 3 bases, with 12 bases between. CDR1 and CDR2 (germline): GTSNPN, SVGIG (reference sequence). The CDR3 here is CAWSDKGTDTQYF. In DNA form, the CDR3 reads TGTGCCTGGTCCGACAAGGGAACAGATACGCAGTATTTT.

The gene calls are TRBV15 and TRBJ2-5; 8 positions match TRBD1. Germline CDR1 LNHNV, CDR2 YYDKDF (reference sequence). J lost 2 bases, V lost 1 base, and 9 bases had no gene match. The CDR3 has 17 residues. The CDR3 sequence is CATSRGVGTGLQETQYF. CDR3 DNA sequence: TGTGCCACCAGCAGAGGTGTCGGGACAGGACTGCAAGAGACCCAGTACTTC.

This sequence joins TRBV18 and TRBJ1-2, with a tentative D call TRBD1 (5 bases). Germline lookup yields CDR1 KGHSH and CDR2 LQKENI. The CDR3 loop spans 19 amino acids. Trimming took 2 bases from V and 5 from J, leaving 27 bases between them. The CDR3 coding sequence is TGTGCCAGCTCACCATCAATTCAGGGAGGAGATATCATCGGATATGGCTACACCTTC. It translates to CASSPSIQGGDIIGYGYTF.